This T cell receptor (beta chain) stems from a study of identical twins. Study-level points and caveats: For monozygotic twins, models underestimated out-of-frame TCR alpha sharing.

Template switching introduced a universal primer site, and the cDNA bore unique molecular identifiers. MiXCR was run by TCRdb on the 5' RACE reads, yielding one entry per CDR3 protein. The table lists nearly 650,000 distinct CDR3 sequences, 7.1% of them singletons. This clonotype was seen a few times. Antigen specificity is unknown. The CDR3 has 12 amino acids. Germline CDR1 is KGHDR and CDR2 is SFDVKD. V trimming: 6 bases; J trimming: 7 bases; junction bases outside the gene matches: 2. The sample was also linked to a second study, of yellow fever vaccine responses in identical twins.

The clonotype was recovered from a woman under 30 in good health. The sequenced sample consisted of PBMCs. The V gene is TRBV24-1, the J gene TRBJ1-5; 7 bases fit TRBD1. CDR3 nucleotides: TGTGCCACCAGTAAACAGGGGCAGCCCCAGCATTTT. Translating it yields CATSKQGQPQHF.